The sequence of this T cell receptor beta chain was determined in a study of tumor-infiltrating lymphocytes in primary liver carcinoma. Study results and caveats: Pairs comparing tumor with adjacent tissue or blood overlapped less than pairs drawn from tumor regions.

The investigators made TCR beta cDNA from about 0.45 ug total RNA, using a constant-region primer. Libraries for TCR beta were built through three nested multiplex PCR rounds, which together made up a slightly modified ARM-PCR procedure. Running approximately 10 cycles apiece, the first two PCR rounds relied on TRBV1-TRBV30 forward primers together with a C-beta reverse primer. A single record per CDR3 protein comes from TCRdb applying MiXCR to the multiplex PCR reads. The table shows 310,000 or so distinct CDR3 sequences, with about 50% occurring only once. The study extracted blood RNA from unsorted whole blood and also extracted germline DNA. The CDR3 loop spans 14 amino acids. The germline CDR1 and CDR2 sequences are SGHDN and FVKESK. Turning to this clonotype: What it binds is not known. A clone one base away is much larger, so this may be a read error.

This sequence originates from a woman in her 30s with primary liver carcinoma and hepatitis B virus infection. The chain uses TRBV14 and TRBJ2-2; D is undetermined. Sequencing was carried out using peripheral blood. In nucleotides, the CDR3 is TGTGTCAGCAGCCGTACGACTTCGCTCGGGGAGCTGTTTTTT. The encoded protein is CVSSRTTSLGELFF.